This T cell receptor (beta chain) emerged from a study of OX40 agonist ivuxolimab in advanced cancers. In the study overall: Ivuxolimab, an antibody that agonizes OX40 (CD134), was administered to the patients.

Losses at the gene ends were 6 bases for V and 8 bases for J; bases not matched to a gene: 4. The CDR3 is 12 residues long. CDR1 is LNHDA, CDR2 SQIVND, per germline (reference sequence). Measured with immunoSEQ multiplex PCR; TCRdb has only the in-frame clones, and not every one. The repertoire holds 75,000 to 90,000 clones, roughly 92% seen once, with under 3.5% in the top ten. The gene calls are TRBV19 and TRBJ2-1; 7 bases map to TRBD2. This specimen was CD4+ or CD8+ T cells sorted from blood, taken in a trial of the OX40 agonist ivuxolimab. The sequence was obtained from an adult with an advanced solid tumor such as melanoma, head and neck, liver or kidney cancer. CDR3: CASRKGLHEQFF. The CDR3 coding sequence is TGTGCCAGTAGGAAGGGACTACATGAGCAGTTCTTC.